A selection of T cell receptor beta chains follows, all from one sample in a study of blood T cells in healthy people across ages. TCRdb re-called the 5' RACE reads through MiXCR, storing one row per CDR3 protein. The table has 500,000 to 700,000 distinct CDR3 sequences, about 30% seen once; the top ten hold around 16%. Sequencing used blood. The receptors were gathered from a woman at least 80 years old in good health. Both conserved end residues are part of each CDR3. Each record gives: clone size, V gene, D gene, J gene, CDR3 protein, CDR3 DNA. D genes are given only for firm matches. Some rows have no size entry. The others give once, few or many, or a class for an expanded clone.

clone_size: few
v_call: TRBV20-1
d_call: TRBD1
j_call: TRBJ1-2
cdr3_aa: CSAYRDSSLFAGYTF
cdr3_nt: TGCAGTGCTTACCGGGACAGTTCTTTGTTCGCCGGCTACACCTTC

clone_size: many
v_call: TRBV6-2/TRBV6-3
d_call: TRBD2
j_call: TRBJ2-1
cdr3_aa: CASSYPDLLAGPFDEQFF
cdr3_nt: TGTGCCAGCAGTTACCCCGATTTACTAGCGGGGCCTTTCGATGAGCAGTTCTTC

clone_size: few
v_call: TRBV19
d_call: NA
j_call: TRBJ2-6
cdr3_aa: CASSVRGGRSSGANVLTF
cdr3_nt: TGTGCCAGTAGTGTTCGTGGAGGTCGAAGCTCTGGGGCCAACGTCCTGACTTTC

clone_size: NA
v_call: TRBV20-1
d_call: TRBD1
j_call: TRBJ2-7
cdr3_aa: CSASGQGSSYNEQYF
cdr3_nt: TGCAGTGCTAGTGGACAGGGGAGCTCCTACAATGAGCAGTACTTC

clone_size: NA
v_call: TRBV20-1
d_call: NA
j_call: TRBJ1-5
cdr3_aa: CSARQAQYNQPQHF
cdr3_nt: TGCAGTGCTAGACAGGCTCAATACAATCAGCCCCAGCATTTT

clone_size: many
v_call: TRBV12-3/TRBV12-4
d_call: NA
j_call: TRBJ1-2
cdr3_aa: CASSRRNGYTF
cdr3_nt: TGTGCCAGCAGCCGTAGAAATGGCTACACCTTC

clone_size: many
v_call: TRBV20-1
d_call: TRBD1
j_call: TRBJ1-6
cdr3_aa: CSAEPLTGANSPLHF
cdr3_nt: TGCAGTGCAGAGCCCCTCACAGGGGCCAATTCACCCCTCCACTTT

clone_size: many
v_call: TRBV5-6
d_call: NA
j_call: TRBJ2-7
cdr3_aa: CASSFDGRSTYEQYF
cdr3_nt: TGTGCCAGCAGCTTTGATGGCAGGTCCACCTACGAGCAGTACTTC

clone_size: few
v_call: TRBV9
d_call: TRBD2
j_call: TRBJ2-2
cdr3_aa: CASIPGAGTTGELFF
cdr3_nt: TGTGCCAGTATCCCCGGAGCGGGGACCACCGGGGAGCTGTTTTTT

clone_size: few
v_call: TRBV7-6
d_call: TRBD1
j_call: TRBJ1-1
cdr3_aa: CASSSSQGVNTEAFF
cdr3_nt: TGTGCCAGCAGCTCATCGCAGGGGGTCAACACTGAAGCTTTCTTT

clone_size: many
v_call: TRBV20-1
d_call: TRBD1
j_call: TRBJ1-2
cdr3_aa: CSAVRGGQGESGYTF
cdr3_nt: TGCAGTGCTGTGAGAGGCGGACAGGGGGAAAGTGGCTACACCTTC

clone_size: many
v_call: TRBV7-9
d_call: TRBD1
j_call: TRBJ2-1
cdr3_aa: CASSQGGQGYNEQFF
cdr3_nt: TGTGCCAGCAGCCAAGGGGGACAGGGTTACAATGAGCAGTTCTTC

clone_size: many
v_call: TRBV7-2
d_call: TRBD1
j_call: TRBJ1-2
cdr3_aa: CASSPGTGAYGYTF
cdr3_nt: TGTGCCAGCAGCCCCGGGACAGGGGCCTATGGCTACACCTTC

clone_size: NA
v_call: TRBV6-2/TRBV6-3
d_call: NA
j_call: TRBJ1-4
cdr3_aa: CASSYQTGKIDEKLFF
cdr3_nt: TGTGCCAGCAGCTATCAAACAGGGAAGATCGATGAAAAACTGTTTTTT

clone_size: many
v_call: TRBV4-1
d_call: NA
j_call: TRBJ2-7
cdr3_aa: CASSPAGISYEQYF
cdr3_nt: TGCGCCAGCAGCCCTGCGGGCATCTCCTACGAGCAGTACTTC

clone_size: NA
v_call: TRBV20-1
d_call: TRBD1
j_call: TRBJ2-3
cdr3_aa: CSAGPGQVGDTQYF
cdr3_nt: TGCAGTGCGGGGCCAGGACAGGTGGGAGATACGCAGTATTTT

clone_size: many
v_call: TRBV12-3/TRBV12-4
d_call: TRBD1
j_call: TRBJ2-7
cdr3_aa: CASSFPGQGRYEQYF
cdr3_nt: TGTGCCAGCAGTTTCCCGGGACAGGGGAGATACGAGCAGTACTTC

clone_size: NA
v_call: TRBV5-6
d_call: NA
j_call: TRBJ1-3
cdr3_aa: CASSLEGGGNTIYF
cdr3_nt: TGTGCCAGCAGCTTGGAGGGTGGTGGAAACACCATATATTTT

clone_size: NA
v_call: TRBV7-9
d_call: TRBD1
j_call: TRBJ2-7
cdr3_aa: CASSETGGFSPYEQYF
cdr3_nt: TGTGCCAGCAGCGAGACAGGGGGCTTTTCCCCCTACGAGCAGTACTTC

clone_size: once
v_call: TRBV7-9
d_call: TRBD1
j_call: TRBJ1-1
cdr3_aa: CASSPRADRGRNTEAFF
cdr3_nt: TGTGCCAGCAGCCCACGGGCGGACAGGGGGCGTAACACTGAAGCTTTCTTT

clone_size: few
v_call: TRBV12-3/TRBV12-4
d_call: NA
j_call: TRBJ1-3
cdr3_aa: CASSGRRNSGNTIYF
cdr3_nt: TGTGCCAGCAGCGGCCGAAGAAACTCTGGAAACACCATATATTTT

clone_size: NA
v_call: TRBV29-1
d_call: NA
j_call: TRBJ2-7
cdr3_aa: CSIEGQGSYEQYF
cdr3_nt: TGCAGCATTGAAGGTCAGGGGTCCTACGAGCAGTACTTC

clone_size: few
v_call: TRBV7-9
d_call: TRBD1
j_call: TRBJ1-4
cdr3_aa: CASSLTGTVSNEKLFF
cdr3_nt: TGTGCCAGCAGCTTGACTGGGACAGTTTCCAATGAAAAACTGTTTTTT

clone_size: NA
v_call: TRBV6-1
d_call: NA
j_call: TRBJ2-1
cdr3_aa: CASVKASYNEQFF
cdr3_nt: TGTGCCAGCGTTAAGGCTTCTTACAATGAGCAGTTCTTC

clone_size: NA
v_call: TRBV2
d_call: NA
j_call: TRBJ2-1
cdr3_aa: CASSGLPRSYNEQFF
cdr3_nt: TGTGCCAGCAGCGGACTCCCCCGCTCCTACAATGAGCAGTTCTTC

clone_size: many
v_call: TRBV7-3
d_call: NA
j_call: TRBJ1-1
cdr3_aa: CASSLSVFGEAFF
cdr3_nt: TGTGCCAGCAGCTTATCGGTTTTCGGTGAAGCTTTCTTT

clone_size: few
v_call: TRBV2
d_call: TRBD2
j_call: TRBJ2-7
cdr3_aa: CASRLAGVGSYNEQYF
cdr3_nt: TGTGCCAGCAGGCTAGCGGGGGTGGGGTCCTACAATGAGCAGTACTTC

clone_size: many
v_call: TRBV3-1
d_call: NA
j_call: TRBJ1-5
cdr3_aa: CASGPGANQPQHF
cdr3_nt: TGTGCCAGCGGCCCGGGGGCGAATCAGCCCCAGCATTTT

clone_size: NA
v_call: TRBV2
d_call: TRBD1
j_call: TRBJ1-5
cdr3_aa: CASRPTGGYQPQHF
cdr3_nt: TGTGCCAGCAGGCCGACAGGGGGGTATCAGCCCCAGCATTTT

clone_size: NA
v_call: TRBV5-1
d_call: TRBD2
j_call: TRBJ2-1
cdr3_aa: CASRGAGGYNEQFF
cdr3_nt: TGCGCCAGCAGGGGAGCGGGAGGTTACAATGAGCAGTTCTTC

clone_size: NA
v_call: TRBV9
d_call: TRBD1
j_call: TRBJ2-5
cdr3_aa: CASSDDTGGQETQYF
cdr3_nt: TGTGCCAGCAGCGACGACACAGGGGGGCAAGAGACCCAGTACTTC

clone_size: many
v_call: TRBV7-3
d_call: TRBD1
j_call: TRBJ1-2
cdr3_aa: CASSLTSTGENGYTF
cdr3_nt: TGTGCCAGCAGCTTAACATCAACAGGGGAGAATGGCTACACCTTC

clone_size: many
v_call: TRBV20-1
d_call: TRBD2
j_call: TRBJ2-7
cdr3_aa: CSARDNGGGLYEQYF
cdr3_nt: TGCAGTGCTAGAGATAACGGGGGGGGCCTCTACGAGCAGTACTTC

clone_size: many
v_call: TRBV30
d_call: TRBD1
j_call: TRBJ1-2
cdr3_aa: CAWRNTTGDNYGYTF
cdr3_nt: TGTGCCTGGAGAAATACGACAGGGGATAACTATGGCTACACCTTC

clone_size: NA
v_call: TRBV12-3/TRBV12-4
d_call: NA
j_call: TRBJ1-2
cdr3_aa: CASSLGDGYGYTF
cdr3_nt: TGTGCCAGCAGTTTGGGAGACGGCTATGGCTACACCTTC

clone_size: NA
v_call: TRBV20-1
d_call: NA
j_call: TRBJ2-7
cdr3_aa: CSARDLGATYEQYF
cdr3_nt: TGCAGTGCTAGAGATCTGGGAGCTACCTACGAGCAGTACTTC